These 23 T cell receptor beta chains share one sample of origin, sequenced in a study of shared clonotypes between healthy human individuals. Only in-frame clones appear in the TCRdb table, and some are missing; sequencing was by immunoSEQ multiplex PCR. The sample lists more than 850,000 clones, around 78% occurring once. The sequencing sample was made of memory CD4+ T cells from PBMCs. Subset defined: CD45RA-negative fraction. These receptors all come from a man aged 18-30 years in good health. Some clones in this sample may be carry-over from other donors' samples.

The CDR3 DNA sequence: TGTGCCAGCAGTTACTCGGAGTTGGATACGCAGTATTTT. This codes for CASSYSELDTQYF. The V call is TRBV6-5, the J call TRBJ2-3; D not certain. This CDR3 region has 13 residues. The V gene's germline CDR1 is MNHEY and CDR2 SVGAGI. Trimming pared 0 bases from V and 6 bases from J, leaving 7 bases between.

The sample holds one count of this clone. Other DNA sequences in this sample translate to the same CDR3. The rearrangement links TRBV5-1 to TRBJ2-5, with 9 nucleotides matching TRBD1. The CDR3 sequence is 14 residues long. Germline CDR1 is SGHRS and CDR2 is YFSETQ. Trimming took 4 bases from V and 5 from J; bases not matched to a gene: 6. The CDR3 sequence: CASSRDRVQETQYF. The CDR3 coding sequence is TGCGCCAGCAGCAGGGACAGGGTCCAGGAGACCCAGTACTTC.

The V call is TRBV7-3, the J call TRBJ2-1, with 8 bases aligning to TRBD2. Germline CDR1 and CDR2: SGHTA and FQGTGA. The trim removed 5 bases at V and 5 bases at J, leaving 23 bases unmatched. This CDR3 is built from 20 residues. The chain's CDR3 is CASSPSLAGRGGAGDNEQFF. Here the CDR3 DNA reads TGTGCCAGCAGCCCAAGTCTAGCGGGTCGCGGAGGGGCGGGGGACAATGAGCAGTTCTTC.

The chain has TRBV18 and TRBJ2-3; D gene ambiguous. The CDR3 length is 14 residues. Germline assignment: CDR1 KGHSH and CDR2 LQKENI. Trimming cost V 6 bases and J 5 bases, with 15 bases left between them. CDR3 in DNA: TGTGCCAGCTCCCCAAGGGTAGCTGGAGATACGCAGTATTTT. Protein: CASSPRVAGDTQYF. Full variable domain (outside the CDR3, taken from reference TRBV18 and TRBJ2-3): NAGVMQNPRHLVRRRGQEARLRCSPMKGHSHVYWYRQLPEEGLKFMVYLQKENIIDESGMPKERFSAEFPKEGPSILRIQQVVRGDSAAYFCASSPRVAGDTQYFGPGTRLTVL.

In its sample, this clone was seen a few times. This chain joins TRBV28 and TRBJ1-5; no reliable D call. This CDR3 is built from 12 residues. V lost 8 bases and J lost 6, with 11 bases in between. Germline values: CDR1 MDHEN, CDR2 SYDVKM. The CDR3 sequence is CASGQAGQPQHF. The CDR3 nucleotides read TGTGCCAGCGGCCAGGCGGGTCAGCCCCAGCATTTT.

Remarks on this clone: Other DNA sequences within the sample encode an identical CDR3. The rearrangement uses TRBV7-2 and TRBJ2-7; D is unresolved. Germline-derived CDR1 and CDR2 are SGHTA and FQGNSA. The CDR3 has 11 amino acids. V lost 2 bases and J 3 bases, leaving 2 bases between the germline ends. In nucleotides, the CDR3 is TGTGCCAGCAGCTTAAACTACGAGCAGTACTTC. This encodes CASSLNYEQYF.

The CDR3 region is CASSFPGVHEQYF. For the CDR3, the DNA is TGTGCCAGCAGCTTCCCTGGGGTCCACGAGCAGTACTTC. The genes are TRBV5-4 and TRBJ2-7; no definite D call. Trimming pared 2 bases from V and 5 bases from J, leaving 11 bases between. CDR1 is SGHNT, CDR2 YYREEE, per germline (reference sequence). The CDR3 is made up of 13 amino acids. Together with reference TRBV5-4 and TRBJ2-7, the CDR3 gives the full variable domain: ETGVTQSPTHLIKTRGQQVTLRCSSQSGHNTVSWYQQALGQGPQFIFQYYREEENGRGNFPPRFSGLQFPNYSSELNVNALELDDSALYLCASSFPGVHEQYFGPGTRLTVT.

The chain is built from TRBV5-6 and TRBJ1-2, with a weak D call TRBD1 (6 bases). V lost 3 bases and J 6 bases, leaving 18 bases between the germline ends. Germline CDR1 SGHDT, CDR2 YYEEEE. The CDR3 runs 15 residues. The CDR3 spells CASSWRQASRDGYTF. CDR3 nucleotide sequence: TGTGCCAGCAGCTGGCGACAGGCATCCCGGGATGGCTACACCTTC.

The chain joins TRBV11-2 to TRBJ2-5; the match to TRBD1 covers 9 bases. Germline V gene data show CDR1 as SGHAT and CDR2 as FQNNGV. V gave up 3 bases and J gave up 6 bases; unmatched junction bases: 5. CDR3 size: 14 residues. The CDR3 is CASSFGTGTQTQYF. CDR3 in DNA: TGTGCCAGCAGCTTCGGGACAGGGACGCAGACCCAGTACTTC.

The chain is built from TRBV7-6 and TRBJ2-1; D possibly corresponds to TRBD2 (6 bases). CDR1 is SGHVS, CDR2 FNYEAQ, per germline. With 5 bases removed from V and 0 bases from J, the gap between germline ends came to 17 bases. The CDR3 has 17 residues. CDR3 loop: CASSNSGTGASYNEQFF. CDR3 sequence (DNA): TGTGCCAGCAGCAACTCAGGGACTGGCGCCTCCTACAATGAGCAGTTCTTC.

The rearrangement links TRBV27 to TRBJ1-2; a weak D match, TRBD1 (5 bases). CDR3 size: 13 residues. Germline values: CDR1 MNHEY, CDR2 SMNVEV (reference sequence). The V end was cut by 7 bases, the J end by 1 base, with 10 bases between. CDR3 residues: CASTGSNNYGYTF. The CDR3, as DNA: TGTGCCAGCACAGGGAGCAATAACTATGGCTACACCTTC.

The chain uses TRBV27 and TRBJ1-2; TRBD1 is a possible D gene (6 bases). The CDR3 is made up of 17 amino acids. The V and J ends lost 5 bases and 8 bases respectively, with 27 bases between them. Germline loops: CDR1 MNHEY, CDR2 SMNVEV (reference sequence). The CDR3 loop reads CASSPTQTTQGKGGYTF. CDR3 nucleotide sequence: TGTGCCAGCAGTCCTACCCAAACCACACAGGGCAAGGGGGGCTACACCTTC.

The chain combines TRBV27 with TRBJ2-7, with D unclear. V lost 5 bases to trimming and J lost 3 bases, with 14 bases between them. The CDR3 consists of 14 residues. Germline values: CDR1 MNHEY, CDR2 SMNVEV (reference sequence). The CDR3 DNA sequence: TGTGCCAGCAGTATAACGGCGGAGAACTACGAGCAGTACTTC. This gives the protein CASSITAENYEQYF.

The V and J genes are TRBV6-5 and TRBJ1-2; D not resolved. This CDR3 region has 10 residues. The germline V and J ends were trimmed by 5 bases and 6 bases, with 4 bases remaining between them. Per the germline V gene, CDR1 is MNHEY and CDR2 is SVGAGI. The CDR3 bases are TGTGCCAGCAGTGAACATGGCTACACCTTC. Its translation: CASSEHGYTF.

The chain is built from TRBV11-2 and TRBJ2-7; 10 bases are shared with TRBD2. The CDR3 spans 15 residues. The V and J ends lost 5 bases and 3 bases, in that order; junction bases with no gene match: 7. Germline-derived CDR1 and CDR2 are SGHAT and FQNNGV. CDR3: CASSPIAGGDYEQYF. The CDR3 nucleotides read TGTGCCAGCAGCCCCATAGCGGGAGGAGACTACGAGCAGTACTTC.

This clone was counted between two and nine times. As DNA, the CDR3 is TGTGCCAGCAGCCCAATACAGGGACCGGAGACCCAGTACTTC. Encoded protein: CASSPIQGPETQYF. The chain carries TRBV11-2 and TRBJ2-5; maybe TRBD1 (6 bases). Trimming removed 5 bases from V and 5 bases from J, with 15 bases in between. This CDR3 contains 14 residues. The V gene's germline CDR1 is SGHAT and CDR2 FQNNGV.

V is TRBV4-1 and J is TRBJ1-2, with 8 nucleotides matching TRBD1. From germline, CDR1 is MGHRA and CDR2 YSYEKL. V trimming: 2 bases; J trimming: 2 bases; junction bases outside the gene matches: 4. This CDR3 spans 15 amino acids. The CDR3 is CASSQPRDRNYGYTF. CDR3 sequence (DNA): TGCGCCAGCAGCCAACCGCGGGACAGGAACTATGGCTACACCTTC.

The chain uses TRBV2 and TRBJ1-4; unclear D gene. Germline V CDR1 and CDR2: SNHLY, FYNNEI. Deletions cut 3 bases from V and 8 bases from J, with 10 bases between. The CDR3 totals 13 residues. The CDR3 spells CASSDVTPEKLFF. CDR3 DNA: TGTGCCAGCAGTGACGTTACTCCCGAAAAACTGTTTTTT.

The chain joins TRBV7-9 to TRBJ2-7, with D perhaps TRBD1 (6 bases). CDR3 length: 13 residues. Per germline, CDR1 SEHNR and CDR2 FQNEAQ (reference sequence). V dropped 7 bases and J dropped 2 bases, with 12 bases sitting between them. CDR3 DNA sequence: TGTGCCAGCACCAGGGACACTGCCTACGAGCAGTACTTC. Protein: CASTRDTAYEQYF.

The CDR3 DNA follows: TGTGCCAGCTCACTCTCCCGAGGAGTAGATACGCAGTATTTT. This sequence encodes CASSLSRGVDTQYF. This rearrangement joins TRBV18 to TRBJ2-3, with D hard to call. V was shortened by 4 bases and J by 5 bases, with 13 bases between the two germline ends. In germline, CDR1 is KGHSH, CDR2 LQKENI. There are 14 residues in the CDR3.

In regard to this clone: Just one base apart from a much larger clone, this may be a read error. Other DNA sequences in this specimen translate into the identical CDR3. The chain couples TRBV18 to TRBJ2-3; D uncertain. The germline gives CDR1 KGHSH, CDR2 LQKENI. V gave up 3 bases and J gave up 2 bases, with 3 bases separating them. This CDR3 has 12 residues. The CDR3 sequence: CASSPTTDTQYF. The CDR3 DNA reads as TGTGCCAGCTCACCCACCACAGATACGCAGTATTTT.

This chain connects TRBV27 to TRBJ2-1, with 15 bases identical to TRBD2. After removal of 4 bases from V and 9 bases from J, the junction contained 7 bases not matched to a gene. The V gene's germline CDR1 is MNHEY and CDR2 SMNVEV (reference sequence). This CDR3 has 16 residues. CDR3 in amino acids: CASSSKGLAGGREQFF. The DNA of the CDR3 is TGTGCCAGCAGTTCCAAGGGACTAGCGGGAGGTCGTGAGCAGTTCTTC.

This clone came up once. The chain has TRBV7-2 and TRBJ2-3, with unresolved D. The length of the CDR3 is 15 residues. Trimming took off 1 base at V and 8 bases at J, with 16 bases between the two ends. The germline V gene has CDR1 SGHTA and CDR2 FQGNSA. This CDR3 reads CASSLGLITSGTQYF. The CDR3 DNA reads TGTGCCAGCAGCTTAGGGCTAATCACCTCCGGTACGCAGTATTTT.